This TCR beta chain came from a study of T cell repertoires in cytomegalovirus infection. MiXCR, applied by TCRdb to the reads, yields one record per CDR3 protein. The profile shows approximately 290,000 distinct CDR3 sequences, around 25% of them singletons. The study, taken as a whole, reports: The study identified carriers of CMV plus the relevant HLA from cumulative public TCR beta family frequency.

The table lists this clonotype with a count of one. Its target is unknown. The junction had 5 bases not matched to a gene; V was cut back by 3 bases and J by 2 bases. The CDR3 extends over 15 amino acids. The germline V gene encodes CDR1 SQVTM and CDR2 ANQGSEA. The gene calls are TRBV29-1 and TRBJ2-1; 9 nucleotides align to TRBD2. What was sequenced was PBMCs. This clonotype was obtained from a human donor in good health (CMV status not recorded). Some clones in this sample may be carry-over from other donors' samples. Here the CDR3 DNA reads TGCAGCGTTGAGCGGGGCGGGGGGGCCTACAATGAGCAGTTCTTC. Protein sequence: CSVERGGGAYNEQFF.